This TCR beta chain was identified in a study of blood T cell repertoires in COVID-19. Produced via immunoSEQ multiplex PCR; TCRdb's table is partial and in-frame only. This sample yields 95,000 or so clones, of which about four fifths are seen a single time; 4% to 6% belongs to the top ten. About this clone: This specimen includes other DNA sequences encoding the same CDR3.

The germline CDR1 and CDR2 sequences are SGHTA and FQGNSA. V shed 5 bases and J shed 0 bases, with 7 bases lying between them. The CDR3 totals 13 residues. The sequencing input was peripheral blood. The receptor was isolated from a man aged 80 or over with COVID-19, enrolled during active disease. The chain is built from TRBV7-2 and TRBJ1-2; no clear D. The CDR3 region is CASSLQANYGYTF. CDR3 in DNA: TGTGCCAGCAGCCTCCAGGCTAACTATGGCTACACCTTC.